The 30 T cell receptor beta chains below come from one sample, sequenced in a study of CD8 T cells in Susac syndrome. When the RNA was reverse transcribed, random hexamers were used with an input of roughly 0.45 to 1 ug. MiXCR, applied by TCRdb to the immunoSEQ multiplex PCR reads, yields one record per CDR3 protein. The sample shows just over 150,000 distinct CDR3 sequences, 85% to 95% of them seen only once. Sequenced sample: CD4+ T cells from PBMCs. These receptors originate from a human donor with Susac syndrome.

This chain links TRBV18 with TRBJ1-5, with D unclear. The length of the CDR3 is 13 residues. CDR1 is KGHSH and CDR2 is LQKENI in the germline V gene. With 6 bases removed from V and 3 bases from J, the gap between germline ends came to 9 bases. As DNA, the CDR3 is TGTGCCAGCTCGAGCAGCTACAATCAGCCCCAGCATTTT. Translation gives CASSSSYNQPQHF.

V gene TRBV7-8 combines with J gene TRBJ1-1; perhaps TRBD1 as D (5 bases). Germline assignment: CDR1 SGHVS and CDR2 FQNEAQ. The CDR3 loop spans 13 amino acids. Trimming took off 9 bases at V and 1 base at J, with 12 bases between the two ends. The DNA for the CDR3 is TGTGCCAGGGGTAAGGGGCAGAACACTGAAGCTTTCTTT. Translation: CARGKGQNTEAFF.

This clonotype has a single count. The rearrangement links TRBV29-1 to TRBJ2-7; D is tentatively TRBD1 or TRBD2 (5 bases each). The CDR3 is made up of 13 amino acids. V lost 4 bases, J lost 6 bases, and 16 bases lay in between. Per germline, CDR1 SQVTM and CDR2 ANQGSEA. The CDR3 loop reads CSVGNYQGREQYF. CDR3 sequence (DNA): TGCAGCGTTGGAAACTACCAGGGACGCGAGCAGTACTTC.

The chain couples TRBV20-1 to TRBJ2-1; weak D call: TRBD2 (6 bases). Trimming cost V 5 bases and J 7 bases, with 15 bases left between them. Per germline, CDR1 DFQATT and CDR2 SNEGSKA (reference sequence). The CDR3 covers 13 residues. CDR3 DNA sequence: TGCAGTGCTCTCCTGGGGGGTAAAAATGAGCAGTTCTTC. Amino acid sequence: CSALLGGKNEQFF.

The V call is TRBV9, the J call TRBJ2-7; no clear D. CDR3 length: 10 residues. Trimming removed 2 bases at V and 5 bases at J, with 2 bases between. Per the germline V gene, CDR1 is SGDLS and CDR2 is YYNGEE. The CDR3 sequence: CASSVDEQYF. CDR3 in DNA: TGTGCCAGCAGCGTGGACGAGCAGTACTTC.

This chain connects TRBV23-1 to TRBJ2-5; no clear D. TRBV23-1 is assigned to the ORF class and has an uncertain function. The germline V and J ends were trimmed by 6 bases and 2 bases, with 16 bases remaining between them. The CDR3 is 15 residues long. The CDR3 protein is CASSRKVSLQETQYF. The DNA of the CDR3 is TGCGCCAGCAGCCGCAAAGTCTCACTTCAAGAGACCCAGTACTTC.

The chain combines TRBV7-9 with TRBJ2-5, with D possibly TRBD1 on 6 matching bases. V gave up 5 bases and J gave up 5 bases, with 18 bases separating them. Germline CDR1 SEHNR, CDR2 FQNEAQ (reference sequence). The CDR3 is 15 residues long. The CDR3, as DNA: TGTGCCAGCAGCCCCCGACAGGACCCGAGGGAGACCCAGTACTTC. Translation gives CASSPRQDPRETQYF. Using reference TRBV7-9 and TRBJ2-5 for the parts outside the CDR3, the full variable domain is DTGVSQNPRHKITKRGQNVTFRCDPISEHNRLYWYRQTLGQGPEFLTYFQNEAQLEKSRLLSDRFSAERPKGSFSTLEIQRTEQGDSAMYLCASSPRQDPRETQYFGPGTRLLVL.

The gene calls are TRBV5-6 and TRBJ2-7; maybe TRBD1 (6 bases). The CDR3 length is 13 residues. The germline V and J ends were trimmed by 4 bases and 4 bases, with 12 bases remaining between them. Germline CDR1 and CDR2: SGHDT and YYEEEE. CDR3 bases: TGTGCCAGCAGCCCCAGGGGAAAGTACGAGCAGTACTTC. Amino acids: CASSPRGKYEQYF. The whole variable domain, filled in from reference TRBV5-6 and TRBJ2-7, reads DAGVTQSPTHLIKTRGQQVTLRCSPKSGHDTVSWYQQALGQGPQFIFQYYEEEERQRGNFPDRFSGHQFPNYSSELNVNALLLGDSALYLCASSPRGKYEQYFGPGTRLTVT.

In nucleotides, the CDR3 is TGTGCCAGCAGCCGCGGACCCAACACCGGGGAGCTGTTTTTT. Its protein product is CASSRGPNTGELFF. The chain is built from TRBV2 and TRBJ2-2; no clear D. CDR1 and CDR2 from the germline V gene are SNHLY and FYNNEI. The CDR3 is 14 residues long. Trimming left V 6 bases short and J 2 bases short, with 10 bases between.

This rearrangement joins TRBV7-2 to TRBJ2-7; unclear D gene. Trimming removed 4 bases from V and 0 bases from J, with 10 bases in between. CDR1 and CDR2 from the germline V gene are SGHTA and FQGNSA. The CDR3 sequence is 14 residues long. The CDR3 loop is CASSSRPSSYEQYF. DNA of the CDR3: TGTGCCAGCAGCTCCAGGCCGAGCTCCTACGAGCAGTACTTC.

This clonotype came up a few times. The genes are TRBV29-1 and TRBJ1-1; 7 positions match TRBD1. Germline CDR1 SQVTM, CDR2 ANQGSEA. The CDR3 spans 13 residues. The J segment lost 1 base and the V segment lost 5 bases, leaving 4 bases of the junction unmatched. CDR3 protein: CSVTQGGNTEAFF. The CDR3 coding sequence is TGCAGCGTTACTCAGGGGGGGAACACTGAAGCTTTCTTT.

J is TRBJ2-7 and V is TRBV19; D may be TRBD2 (6 bases). CDR3 size: 15 residues. Trimming removed 0 bases from V and 2 bases from J, with 11 bases in between. Germline V CDR1 and CDR2: LNHDA, SQIVND (reference sequence). In DNA, the CDR3 is TGTGCCAGTAGTATAGATGGAGGGGCCACCTACGAGCAGTACTTC. It is translated as CASSIDGGATYEQYF.

The chain carries TRBV20-1 and TRBJ2-2; possibly TRBD1 or TRBD2 for D (5 bases each). Trimming pared 3 bases from V and 2 bases from J, leaving 10 bases between. The CDR3 extends over 14 amino acids. Germline assignment: CDR1 DFQATT and CDR2 SNEGSKA (reference sequence). As DNA, the CDR3 is TGCAGTGCTAGTGGGGGACCTAACACCGGGGAGCTGTTTTTT. Protein: CSASGGPNTGELFF.

This clonotype was detected once. J is TRBJ2-5 and V is TRBV7-2; D is tentatively TRBD1 or TRBD2 (6 bases each). This CDR3 is 14 amino acids long. Germline V gene sequence: CDR1 SGHTA, CDR2 FQGNSA. Trimming took off 6 bases at V and 1 base at J, with 12 bases between the two ends. CDR3 region: CASRGGTAQETQYF. The CDR3 DNA sequence: TGTGCCAGCAGAGGGGGGACGGCCCAAGAGACCCAGTACTTC.

This chain connects TRBV20-1 to TRBJ2-5; D is perhaps TRBD1 (5 bases). The CDR3 runs 12 residues. The V gene lost 3 bases and the J gene lost 3 bases, with 8 bases spanning the gap. Germline V CDR1 and CDR2: DFQATT, SNEGSKA (reference sequence). DNA for the CDR3: TGCAGTGCTAGTGGGGCCGAAGAGACCCAGTACTTC. Encoded protein: CSASGAEETQYF.

The V gene is TRBV12-3 or TRBV12-4, the J gene TRBJ2-3; D not certain. V was shortened by 3 bases and J by 5 bases, with 9 bases between the two germline ends. The CDR3 spans 13 residues. CDR3 nucleotide sequence: TGTGCCAGCAGTTTCCTTTTGGGAGATACGCAGTATTTT. This sequence encodes CASSFLLGDTQYF.

The rearrangement links TRBV2 to TRBJ2-7, with 8 bases fitting TRBD2. CDR3 length: 15 residues. Germline trimming cut 6 bases from V and 7 bases from J; bases unmatched to any gene: 14. Germline assignment: CDR1 SNHLY and CDR2 FYNNEI. CDR3 coding DNA: TGTGCCAGCAGCAGACACGGGGGGGCCCGCCGGGAGCAGTACTTC. Translation: CASSRHGGARREQYF.

The CDR3 spells CSVDKSDRAGGQYF. Here the CDR3 DNA reads TGCAGCGTCGATAAGTCGGACAGGGCAGGCGGGCAGTACTTC. V and J are TRBV29-1 and TRBJ2-7; TRBD1 agrees at 8 bases. Trimming cost V 6 bases and J 9 bases; bases outside gene matches: 16. CDR3 length: 14 amino acids. CDR1 is SQVTM, CDR2 ANQGSEA, per germline.

The rearrangement joins TRBV19 to TRBJ1-1; D is ambiguous. This CDR3 spans 14 amino acids. V was pared by 6 bases and J by 2 bases, with 13 bases between. In germline, CDR1 is LNHDA, CDR2 SQIVND (reference sequence). The CDR3 protein is CASSGWVQNTEAFF. CDR3 nucleotide sequence: TGTGCCAGTAGCGGGTGGGTCCAAAACACTGAAGCTTTCTTT.

V usage is TRBV9 and J usage is TRBJ2-6; D is perhaps TRBD1 (6 bases). The germline CDR1 and CDR2 sequences are SGDLS and YYNGEE. The V end was cut by 8 bases, the J end by 2 bases, with 11 bases between. The CDR3 length is 14 residues. CDR3 nucleotides: TGTGCCAGTGCCTACAGGGCTGGGGCCAACGTCCTGACTTTC. Translating gives CASAYRAGANVLTF.

The chain recombines TRBV20-1 with TRBJ1-1, with unresolved D. The CDR3 is 14 residues long. Trimming pared 0 bases from V and 7 bases from J, leaving 15 bases between. CDR1 is DFQATT and CDR2 is SNEGSKA in the germline V gene (reference sequence). The CDR3 protein is CSARESDGYHEAFF. CDR3 in DNA: TGCAGTGCTAGAGAGTCGGACGGATACCATGAAGCTTTCTTT.

The chain combines TRBV2 with TRBJ1-5; no reliable D call. Germline V CDR1 and CDR2: SNHLY, FYNNEI. This CDR3 spans 16 amino acids. The V end lost 7 bases, the J end lost 0 bases, and 16 bases lay between the germline ends. The CDR3, as DNA: TGTGCCAGCACCCCCGTGACCGTGGGTAGCAATCAGCCCCAGCATTTT. It yields the protein CASTPVTVGSNQPQHF. The full variable domain, rest sourced from reference TRBV2 and TRBJ1-5, is EPEVTQTPSHQVTQMGQEVILRCVPISNHLYFYWYRQILGQKVEFLVSFYNNEISEKSEIFDDQFSVERPDGSNFTLKIRSTKLEDSAMYFCASTPVTVGSNQPQHFGDGTRLSIL.

V gene TRBV2 combines with J gene TRBJ2-2; D is possibly TRBD1 (5 bases). CDR1 is SNHLY and CDR2 is FYNNEI in the germline V gene. The V end was cut by 4 bases, the J end by 1 base, with 7 bases between. CDR3 length: 14 residues. The CDR3 DNA follows: TGTGCCAGCAGTGTACAGGAGAACACCGGGGAGCTGTTTTTT. It is translated as CASSVQENTGELFF.

The CDR3 loop is CSVSRGGGNNEQFF. CDR3 in DNA: TGCAGCGTCTCCCGGGGCGGGGGGAACAATGAGCAGTTCTTC. This chain links TRBV29-1 with TRBJ2-1; 8 nucleotides align to TRBD2. The trim removed 6 bases at V and 5 bases at J, leaving 9 bases unmatched. The CDR3 is made up of 14 amino acids. Germline lookup yields CDR1 SQVTM and CDR2 ANQGSEA.

The rearrangement links TRBV25-1 to TRBJ1-2, with D possibly matching TRBD1 (5 bases). The CDR3 contains 13 residues. V was cut by 6 bases and J by 8 bases, with 16 bases left in between. The V gene's germline CDR1 is MGHDK and CDR2 SYGVNS. CDR3 DNA sequence: TGTGCCAGCAGCAGGACACCCTCGGAAGGCTACACCTTC. This sequence encodes CASSRTPSEGYTF.

This sequence joins TRBV19 and TRBJ2-2; the match to TRBD1 covers 7 bases. Germline CDR1 and CDR2: LNHDA and SQIVND (reference sequence). The ends lost 7 bases at V and 1 base at J; junction bases unmatched: 3. The CDR3 loop spans 14 amino acids. CDR3 DNA: TGTGCCAGTAAGAGGACAGGGAACACCGGGGAGCTGTTTTTT. Translating it yields CASKRTGNTGELFF. Supplemented by reference TRBV19 and TRBJ2-2, the full variable domain reads DGGITQSPKYLFRKEGQNVTLSCEQNLNHDAMYWYRQDPGQGLRLIYYSQIVNDFQKGDIAEGYSVSREKKESFPLTVTSAQKNPTAFYLCASKRTGNTGELFFGEGSRLTVL.

The chain couples TRBV12-3 or TRBV12-4 to TRBJ2-2, with D perhaps being TRBD1 or TRBD2 (6 bases each). V was shortened by 10 bases and J by 5 bases, with 14 bases between the two germline ends. This CDR3 region has 13 residues. The CDR3 region has the DNA TGTGCCACCAAGGGGGGTTGGACCGGGGAGCTGTTTTTT. This gives the protein CATKGGWTGELFF.

This rearrangement joins TRBV12-3 or TRBV12-4 to TRBJ1-5; no reliable D call. V dropped 6 bases and J dropped 8 bases, with 11 bases sitting between them. This CDR3 is 12 amino acids long. In DNA, the CDR3 is TGTGCCAGCAGCCCCGAATCAGAGCCCCAGCATTTT. Amino acids: CASSPESEPQHF.

V usage is TRBV20-1 and J usage is TRBJ2-1; D ambiguous. This CDR3 is 10 amino acids long. With 3 bases removed from V and 9 bases from J, the gap between germline ends came to 6 bases. Germline assignment: CDR1 DFQATT and CDR2 SNEGSKA (reference sequence). Written as DNA, the CDR3 is TGCAGTGCTAGGCGAAGTGAGCAGTTCTTC. Amino acids: CSARRSEQFF.

The chain combines TRBV24-1 with TRBJ1-2; TRBD1 matches at 8 bases. V lost 2 bases to trimming and J lost 3 bases; unmatched junction nucleotides: 1. This CDR3 is 14 amino acids long. From germline, CDR1 is KGHDR and CDR2 SFDVKD. The CDR3 loop reads CATSDSTGDYGYTF. The DNA for the CDR3 is TGTGCCACCAGTGATTCGACAGGGGACTATGGCTACACCTTC.